A selection of T cell receptor beta chains follows, all from one sample in a study of PD-1 blockade in classical Hodgkin lymphoma. Repertoires were generated with immunoSEQ multiplex PCR, while TCRdb's copy carries only in-frame clones and drops some. The table includes fewer than 20,000 clones, about nine tenths detected once. The specimen comprised peripheral blood mononuclear cells (PBMCs), sampled before the second cycle of nivolumab. The receptors come from a human donor with classical Hodgkin lymphoma. Both conserved end residues are part of each CDR3. The D gene is left open where the match is weak. Expanded clones get a size class; other rows say once, few or many, or leave the size out.

d_call: .
clone_size: .
v_call: TRBV5-1
j_call: TRBJ1-6
cdr3_nt: TGCGCCAGCAGCTTGGCAGGCGCCTTGAATTCACCCCTCCACTTT
cdr3_aa: CASSLAGALNSPLHF

d_call: .
clone_size: .
v_call: TRBV10-3
j_call: TRBJ2-6
cdr3_nt: TGTGCCACGTCCTTCGTCTCGGGGTGGGGAGGAGCTGGGGCCAACGTCCTGACTTTC
cdr3_aa: CATSFVSGWGGAGANVLTF

d_call: .
clone_size: .
v_call: TRBV7-6
j_call: TRBJ1-2
cdr3_nt: TGTGCCAGCAGCTTAGTAGGGAGCGGCGGCTACACCTTC
cdr3_aa: CASSLVGSGGYTF

d_call: .
clone_size: few
v_call: TRBV7-6
j_call: TRBJ2-5
cdr3_nt: TGTGCCAGCAGCCAAAGGGGTTCAGCGACCCAGTACTTC
cdr3_aa: CASSQRGSATQYF

d_call: TRBD2
clone_size: .
v_call: TRBV19
j_call: TRBJ2-5
cdr3_nt: TGTGCCAGTTCGGTAGCGGGGGGGCCGCGGGAGACCCAGTACTTC
cdr3_aa: CASSVAGGPRETQYF

d_call: .
clone_size: .
v_call: TRBV6-5
j_call: TRBJ2-7
cdr3_nt: TGTGCCAGCAGTTACTCAAGGACGACGTCAACCTACGAGCAGTACTTC
cdr3_aa: CASSYSRTTSTYEQYF

d_call: .
clone_size: .
v_call: TRBV5-1
j_call: TRBJ2-1
cdr3_nt: TGCGCCAGCAGCTCGGCGGGACAACCCTACAATGAGCAGTTCTTC
cdr3_aa: CASSSAGQPYNEQFF

d_call: TRBD1
clone_size: once
v_call: TRBV6-6
j_call: TRBJ2-1
cdr3_nt: TGTGCCAGCAGCCCCAAGACAGGGGGCGAGAACAATGAGCAGTTCTTC
cdr3_aa: CASSPKTGGENNEQFF

d_call: .
clone_size: .
v_call: TRBV5-1
j_call: TRBJ2-3
cdr3_nt: TGCGCCAGCAGCTTGGGAGCTTGGGGGGGCACAGATACGCAGTATTTT
cdr3_aa: CASSLGAWGGTDTQYF

d_call: .
clone_size: .
v_call: TRBV7-8
j_call: TRBJ1-1
cdr3_nt: TGTGCCAGCAGCTTAGTGCCCAACACTGAAGCTTTCTTT
cdr3_aa: CASSLVPNTEAFF

d_call: TRBD1
clone_size: .
v_call: TRBV15
j_call: TRBJ1-3
cdr3_nt: TGTGCCACCAGCCCTCGACAGGGATTCAGTTCTGGAAACACCATATATTTT
cdr3_aa: CATSPRQGFSSGNTIYF

d_call: TRBD1
clone_size: .
v_call: TRBV19
j_call: TRBJ1-2
cdr3_nt: TGTGCCAGTAGAACAGGGGGTAACTATGGCTACACCTTC
cdr3_aa: CASRTGGNYGYTF

d_call: .
clone_size: .
v_call: TRBV6-5
j_call: TRBJ2-2
cdr3_nt: TGTGCCAGCAGTGGACCCAAGGCGAACACCGGGGAGCTGTTTTTT
cdr3_aa: CASSGPKANTGELFF

d_call: TRBD2
clone_size: .
v_call: TRBV7-3
j_call: TRBJ2-1
cdr3_nt: TGTGCCAGCAGCCTCCTAGCGGGCTCCTACAATGAGCAGTTCTTC
cdr3_aa: CASSLLAGSYNEQFF

d_call: .
clone_size: .
v_call: TRBV7-9
j_call: TRBJ1-4
cdr3_nt: TGTGCCAGCAGCTTAAACGAAAAACTGTTTTTT
cdr3_aa: CASSLNEKLFF

d_call: TRBD2
clone_size: .
v_call: TRBV4-3
j_call: TRBJ2-3
cdr3_nt: TGCGCCAGCAGCCAAGATCTAGCGGGGGGGCCAGATACGCAGTATTTT
cdr3_aa: CASSQDLAGGPDTQYF

d_call: TRBD1
clone_size: .
v_call: TRBV6-5
j_call: TRBJ1-1
cdr3_nt: TGTGCCAGCTTGGAGACAGGGGATGATGAAGCTTTCTTT
cdr3_aa: CASLETGDDEAFF

d_call: .
clone_size: .
v_call: TRBV19
j_call: TRBJ1-5
cdr3_nt: TGTGCCAGTAGGGGGCTGGACAGTTTTAATCAGCCCCAGCATTTT
cdr3_aa: CASRGLDSFNQPQHF

d_call: .
clone_size: .
v_call: TRBV5-4
j_call: TRBJ2-7
cdr3_nt: TGTGCCAGCAGCTTGTTTTCCTACGAGCAGTACTTC
cdr3_aa: CASSLFSYEQYF

d_call: .
clone_size: .
v_call: TRBV19
j_call: TRBJ2-1
cdr3_nt: TGTGCCAGTAGTACCTCACCGGGCCCCTACAATGAGCAGTTCTTC
cdr3_aa: CASSTSPGPYNEQFF

d_call: .
clone_size: once
v_call: TRBV7-9
j_call: TRBJ2-1
cdr3_nt: TGTGCCAGCAGCTTGGGAGAGGCCTACAATGAGCAGTTCTTC
cdr3_aa: CASSLGEAYNEQFF

d_call: TRBD2
clone_size: .
v_call: TRBV4-3
j_call: TRBJ2-1
cdr3_nt: TGCGCCAGCAGCCAAGATAGTGCTAGCGGGACATACAATGAGCAGTTCTTC
cdr3_aa: CASSQDSASGTYNEQFF

d_call: .
clone_size: .
v_call: TRBV9
j_call: TRBJ2-2
cdr3_nt: TGTGCCAGCAGCGAGAGGGCACACACCGGGGAGCTGTTTTTT
cdr3_aa: CASSERAHTGELFF

d_call: .
clone_size: once
v_call: TRBV10-3
j_call: TRBJ2-7
cdr3_nt: TGTGCCATCATGCCGGGCCCCTACTACGAGCAGTACTTC
cdr3_aa: CAIMPGPYYEQYF

d_call: .
clone_size: .
v_call: TRBV5-5
j_call: TRBJ2-3
cdr3_nt: TGTGCCAGCAGCTTGGAAGGGGGACGGGCAGATACGCAGTATTTT
cdr3_aa: CASSLEGGRADTQYF